Below, 14 T cell receptor beta chains from the same sample are listed, as sequenced in a study of OX40 agonist ivuxolimab in advanced cancers. TCRdb's table, derived via immunoSEQ multiplex PCR, lists solely in-frame clones and lacks some. The sample holds about 51,000 clones; around 77% are singletons and the top ten take under 2.5%. Sequencing was performed on CD4+ or CD8+ T cells sorted from blood, taken in a trial of the OX40 agonist ivuxolimab. The receptor set was obtained from an adult with an advanced solid tumor such as melanoma, head and neck, liver or kidney cancer.

The chain is built from TRBV29-1 and TRBJ1-1; D remains unclear. The CDR3 is made up of 14 amino acids. Germline-derived CDR1 and CDR2 are SQVTM and ANQGSEA. The V gene lost 3 bases and the J gene lost 1 base, with 12 bases spanning the gap. In nucleotides, the CDR3 is TGCAGCGTTGAGTTCGTCAGCAAGAACACTGAAGCTTTCTTT. It is translated as CSVEFVSKNTEAFF.

The V call is TRBV27, the J call TRBJ1-1, with 7 positions matching TRBD1. Germline CDR1 MNHEY, CDR2 SMNVEV (reference sequence). J was trimmed by 0 bases and V by 6 bases; bases with no gene match: 7. The CDR3 covers 15 residues. The CDR3 DNA reads TGTGCCAGCAGGGGGACAGTAAACATGAACACTGAAGCTTTCTTT. This gives the protein CASRGTVNMNTEAFF.

V gene TRBV28 combines with J gene TRBJ2-1, with no clear D. The ends were cut back, 3 bases at V and 10 bases at J, with 10 bases in the middle. The V gene's germline CDR1 is MDHEN and CDR2 SYDVKM. The CDR3 has 12 residues. CDR3 amino acids: CASSLGLGEQFF. The CDR3 DNA reads as TGTGCCAGCAGTTTGGGCCTAGGGGAGCAGTTCTTC. The full variable domain, its missing parts supplied by reference TRBV28 and TRBJ2-1, is DVKVTQSSRYLVKRTGEKVFLECVQDMDHENMFWYRQDPGLGLRLIYFSYDVKMKEKGDIPEGYSVSREKKERFSLILESASTNQTSMYLCASSLGLGEQFFGPGTRLTVL.

V is TRBV6-1 and J is TRBJ1-1, with no clear D. This CDR3 spans 13 amino acids. Trimming removed 8 bases from V and 4 bases from J, with 14 bases in between. Per germline, CDR1 MNHNS and CDR2 SASEGT. This CDR3 reads CASESLQRTEAFF. The CDR3 coding sequence is TGTGCCAGCGAATCCCTTCAGCGCACTGAAGCTTTCTTT.

This chain uses TRBV5-1 with TRBJ1-2; no reliable D call. The CDR3 consists of 13 residues. Germline V CDR1 and CDR2: SGHRS, YFSETQ. Trimming pared 6 bases from V and 2 bases from J, leaving 11 bases between. Here the CDR3 DNA reads TGCGCCAGCAACGACGGACGGAACTATGGCTACACCTTC. Translating it yields CASNDGRNYGYTF.

V gene TRBV7-6 combines with J gene TRBJ1-1, with D possibly being TRBD1 (5 bases). This CDR3 has 15 amino acids. Germline V gene data show CDR1 as SGHVS and CDR2 as FNYEAQ. Trimming removed 5 bases at V and 1 base at J, with 14 bases between. The DNA for the CDR3 is TGTGCCAGCAGCCTCCGACCAACAGGGAACACTGAAGCTTTCTTT. It codes for CASSLRPTGNTEAFF.

This sequence joins TRBV28 and TRBJ1-1; no reliable D call. Germline V CDR1 and CDR2: MDHEN, SYDVKM. The CDR3 totals 10 residues. V lost 4 bases and J 8 bases, leaving 5 bases between the germline ends. CDR3 amino acids: CASSSLEAFF. The CDR3 DNA reads TGTGCCAGCAGTTCCCTAGAAGCTTTCTTT.

This chain links TRBV27 with TRBJ2-7, with D unclear. The CDR3 is 14 amino acids. V was clipped by 2 bases and J by 0 bases, with 8 bases between them. Germline values: CDR1 MNHEY, CDR2 SMNVEV (reference sequence). This CDR3 reads CASSLGRSSYEQYF. The CDR3 DNA reads TGTGCCAGCAGTTTAGGTCGGAGCTCCTACGAGCAGTACTTC.

The CDR3 is CASRPTPIRAYEQYF. CDR3 nucleotides: TGCGCCAGCAGACCAACCCCGATACGGGCCTACGAGCAGTACTTC. V gene TRBV5-1 combines with J gene TRBJ2-7; no reliable D call. Trimming stripped 5 bases from V and 2 bases from J, with 17 bases between. This CDR3 spans 15 amino acids. The V gene's germline CDR1 is SGHRS and CDR2 YFSETQ.

J is TRBJ1-2 and V is TRBV6-6; tentatively, D is TRBD1 (6 bases). V was cut by 5 bases and J by 1 base, with 8 bases left in between. Germline V gene sequence: CDR1 MNHNY, CDR2 SVGAGI (reference sequence). This CDR3 contains 13 residues. The CDR3: CASSVRGNYGYTF. The CDR3 DNA reads as TGTGCCAGCAGTGTCAGGGGTAACTATGGCTACACCTTC.

CDR3 loop: CASSLGGVPPPYEQYF. The CDR3 nucleotides read TGTGCCAGCAGTTTAGGAGGGGTGCCACCTCCCTACGAGCAGTACTTC. The genes are TRBV6-5 and TRBJ2-5; D may be TRBD2 (6 bases). The DNA end is a closer match to TRBJ2-7, so the J assignment may be wrong. Germline values: CDR1 MNHEY, CDR2 SVGAGI. This CDR3 is 16 amino acids long.

This clone turned up a few times. V and J are TRBV11-2 and TRBJ1-1; no clear D gene. CDR3 length: 14 residues. Germline values: CDR1 SGHAT, CDR2 FQNNGV. Trimming left V 3 bases short and J 2 bases short, with 10 bases between. CDR3 residues: CASSFTEINTEAFF. Written as DNA, the CDR3 is TGTGCCAGCAGCTTCACGGAGATAAACACTGAAGCTTTCTTT. Supplemented by reference TRBV11-2 and TRBJ1-1, the full variable domain reads EAGVAQSPRYKIIEKRQSVAFWCNPISGHATLYWYQQILGQGPKLLIQFQNNGVVDDSQLPKDRFSAERLKGVDSTLKIQPAKLEDSAVYLCASSFTEINTEAFFGQGTRLTVV.

This chain uses TRBV2 with TRBJ2-7; 8 bases fit TRBD1. The CDR3 loop spans 15 amino acids. Germline V lookup: CDR1 SNHLY, CDR2 FYNNEI. The junction had 9 bases not matched to a gene; V was cut back by 6 bases and J by 2 bases. The CDR3 spells CASSRLGTGPYEQYF. The CDR3 DNA sequence: TGTGCCAGCAGCAGACTCGGGACAGGACCCTACGAGCAGTACTTC.

This clone was observed a handful of times. The V gene is TRBV5-1, the J gene TRBJ1-1; D not certain. V was shortened by 1 base and J by 8 bases, with 15 bases between the two germline ends. This CDR3 region has 14 residues. Germline V CDR1 and CDR2: SGHRS, YFSETQ. CDR3 nucleotide sequence: TGCGCCAGCAGCTTGACGGGCCCTATCATGGAAGCTTTCTTT. Protein sequence: CASSLTGPIMEAFF.